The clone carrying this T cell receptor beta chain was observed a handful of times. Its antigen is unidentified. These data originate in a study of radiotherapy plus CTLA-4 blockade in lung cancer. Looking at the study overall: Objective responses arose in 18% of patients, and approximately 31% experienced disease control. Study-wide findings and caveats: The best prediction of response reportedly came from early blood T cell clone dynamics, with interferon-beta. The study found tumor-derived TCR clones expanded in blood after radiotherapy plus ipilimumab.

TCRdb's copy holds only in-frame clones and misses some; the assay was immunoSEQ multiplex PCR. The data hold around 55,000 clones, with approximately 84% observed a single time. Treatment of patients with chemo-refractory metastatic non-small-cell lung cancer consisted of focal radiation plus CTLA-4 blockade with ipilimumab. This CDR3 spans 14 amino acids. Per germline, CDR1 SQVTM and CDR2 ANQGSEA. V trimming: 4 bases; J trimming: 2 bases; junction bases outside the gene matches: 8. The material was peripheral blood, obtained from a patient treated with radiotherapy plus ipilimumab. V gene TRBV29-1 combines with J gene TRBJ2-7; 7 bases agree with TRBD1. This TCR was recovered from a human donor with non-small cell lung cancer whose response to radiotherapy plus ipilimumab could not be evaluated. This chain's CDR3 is CSVVEGRGTYEQYF. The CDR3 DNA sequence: TGCAGCGTTGTCGAGGGCAGGGGGACCTACGAGCAGTACTTC.